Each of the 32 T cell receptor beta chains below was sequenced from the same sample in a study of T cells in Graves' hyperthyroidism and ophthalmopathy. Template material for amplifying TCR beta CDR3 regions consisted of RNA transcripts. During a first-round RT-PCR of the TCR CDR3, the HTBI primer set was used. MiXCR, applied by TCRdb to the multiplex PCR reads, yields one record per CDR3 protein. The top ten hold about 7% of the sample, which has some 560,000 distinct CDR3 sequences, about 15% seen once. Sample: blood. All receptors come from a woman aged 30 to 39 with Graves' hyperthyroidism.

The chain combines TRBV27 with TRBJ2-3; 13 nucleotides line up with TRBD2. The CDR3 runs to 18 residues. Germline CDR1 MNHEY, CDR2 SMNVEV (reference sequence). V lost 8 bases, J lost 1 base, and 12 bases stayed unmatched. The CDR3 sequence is CASAGLAGAWARTDTQYF. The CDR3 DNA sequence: TGTGCCAGCGCTGGACTAGCGGGAGCATGGGCTCGCACAGATACGCAGTATTTT.

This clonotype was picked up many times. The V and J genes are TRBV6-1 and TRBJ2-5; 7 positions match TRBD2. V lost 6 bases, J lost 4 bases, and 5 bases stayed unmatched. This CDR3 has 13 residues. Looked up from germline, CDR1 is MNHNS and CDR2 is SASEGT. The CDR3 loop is CASRPAGRETQYF. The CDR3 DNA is TGTGCCAGCAGACCAGCGGGGAGAGAGACCCAGTACTTC.

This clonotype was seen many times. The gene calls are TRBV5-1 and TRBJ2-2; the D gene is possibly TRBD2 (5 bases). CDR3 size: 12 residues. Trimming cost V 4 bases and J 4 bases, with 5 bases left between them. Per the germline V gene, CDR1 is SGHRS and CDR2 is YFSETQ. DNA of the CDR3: TGCGCCAGCAGCGGAGGCACCGGGGAGCTGTTTTTT. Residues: CASSGGTGELFF.

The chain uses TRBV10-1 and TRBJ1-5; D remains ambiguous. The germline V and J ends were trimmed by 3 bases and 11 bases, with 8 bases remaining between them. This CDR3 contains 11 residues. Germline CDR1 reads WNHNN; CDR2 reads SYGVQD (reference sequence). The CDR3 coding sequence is TGCGCCAGCAGTGATAGCTCAGCCCAGCATTTT. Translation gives CASSDSSAQHF.

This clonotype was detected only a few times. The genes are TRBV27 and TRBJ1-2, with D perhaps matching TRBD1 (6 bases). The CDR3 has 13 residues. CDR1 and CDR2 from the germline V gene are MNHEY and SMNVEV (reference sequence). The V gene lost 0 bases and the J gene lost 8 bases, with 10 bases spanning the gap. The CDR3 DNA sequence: TGTGCCAGCAGTTTATCGGCGGGGGCCGGCTACACCTTC. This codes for CASSLSAGAGYTF.

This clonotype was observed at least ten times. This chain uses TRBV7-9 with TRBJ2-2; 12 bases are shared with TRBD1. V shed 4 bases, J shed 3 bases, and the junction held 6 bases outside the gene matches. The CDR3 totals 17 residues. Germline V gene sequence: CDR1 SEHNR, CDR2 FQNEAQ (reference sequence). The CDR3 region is CASSWDRGRLDTGELFF. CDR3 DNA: TGTGCCAGCAGCTGGGACAGGGGGCGTCTAGACACCGGGGAGCTGTTTTTT.

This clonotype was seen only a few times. DNA of the CDR3: TGCGCCAGCAGCTTGGGACAGATGACCTACGAGCAGTACTTC. Translation: CASSLGQMTYEQYF. V is TRBV5-1 and J is TRBJ2-7; D possibly corresponds to TRBD1 (5 bases). Germline loops: CDR1 SGHRS, CDR2 YFSETQ. The CDR3 contains 14 residues. V dropped 0 bases and J dropped 2 bases, with 9 bases sitting between them.

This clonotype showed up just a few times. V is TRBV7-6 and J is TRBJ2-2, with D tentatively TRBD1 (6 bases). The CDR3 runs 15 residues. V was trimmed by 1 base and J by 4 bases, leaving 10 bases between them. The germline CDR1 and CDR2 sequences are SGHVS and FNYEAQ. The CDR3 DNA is TGTGCCAGCAGCTTAGGGGGACACGCCACCGGGGAGCTGTTTTTT. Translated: CASSLGGHATGELFF.

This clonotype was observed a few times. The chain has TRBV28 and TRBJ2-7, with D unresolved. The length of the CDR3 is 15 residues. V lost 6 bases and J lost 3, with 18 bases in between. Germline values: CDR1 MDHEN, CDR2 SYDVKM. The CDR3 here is CASSLTGRTNYEQYF. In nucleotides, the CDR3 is TGTGCCAGCAGCTTGACCGGGCGAACCAACTACGAGCAGTACTTC.

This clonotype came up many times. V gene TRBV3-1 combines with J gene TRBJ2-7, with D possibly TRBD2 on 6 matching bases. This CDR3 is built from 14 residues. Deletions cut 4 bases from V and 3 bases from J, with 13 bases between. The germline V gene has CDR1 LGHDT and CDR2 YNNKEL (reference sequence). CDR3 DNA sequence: TGTGCCAGCAGCCTGGGGCGGGATGACTACGAGCAGTACTTC. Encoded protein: CASSLGRDDYEQYF.

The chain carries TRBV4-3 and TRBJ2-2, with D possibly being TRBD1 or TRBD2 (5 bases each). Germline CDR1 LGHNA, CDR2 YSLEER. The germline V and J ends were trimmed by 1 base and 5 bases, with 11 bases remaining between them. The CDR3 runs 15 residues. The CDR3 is CASSQGWGNTGELFF. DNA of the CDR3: TGCGCCAGCAGCCAAGGGTGGGGGAATACCGGGGAGCTGTTTTTT.

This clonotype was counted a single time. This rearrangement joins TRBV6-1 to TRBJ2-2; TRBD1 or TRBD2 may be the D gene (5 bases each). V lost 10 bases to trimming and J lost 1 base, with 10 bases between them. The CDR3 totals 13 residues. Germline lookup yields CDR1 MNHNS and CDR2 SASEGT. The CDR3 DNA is TGTGCCACCGGGACCCAGAACACCGGGGAGCTGTTTTTT. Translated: CATGTQNTGELFF.

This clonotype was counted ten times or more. CDR3 protein: CASSAGGSRGTEAFF. DNA for the CDR3: TGTGCCAGCAGTGCCGGGGGTTCCCGAGGCACTGAAGCTTTCTTT. The chain recombines TRBV28 with TRBJ1-1; possibly TRBD1 for D (5 bases). Germline V CDR1 and CDR2: MDHEN, SYDVKM. The CDR3 extends over 15 amino acids. The ends were cut back, 5 bases at V and 4 bases at J, with 17 bases in the middle.

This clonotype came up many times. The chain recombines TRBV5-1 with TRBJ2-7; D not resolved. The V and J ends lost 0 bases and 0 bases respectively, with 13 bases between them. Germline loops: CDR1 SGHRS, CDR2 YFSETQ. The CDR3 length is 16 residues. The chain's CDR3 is CASSLDVTGISYEQYF. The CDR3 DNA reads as TGCGCCAGCAGCTTGGATGTCACTGGGATCTCCTACGAGCAGTACTTC.

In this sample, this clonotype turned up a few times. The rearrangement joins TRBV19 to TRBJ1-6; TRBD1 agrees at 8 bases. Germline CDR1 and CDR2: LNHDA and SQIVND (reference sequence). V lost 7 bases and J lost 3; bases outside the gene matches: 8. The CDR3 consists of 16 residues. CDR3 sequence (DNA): TGTGCCAGTACGACAGGGGCCCCTCGCTATAATTCACCCCTCCACTTT. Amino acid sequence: CASTTGAPRYNSPLHF.

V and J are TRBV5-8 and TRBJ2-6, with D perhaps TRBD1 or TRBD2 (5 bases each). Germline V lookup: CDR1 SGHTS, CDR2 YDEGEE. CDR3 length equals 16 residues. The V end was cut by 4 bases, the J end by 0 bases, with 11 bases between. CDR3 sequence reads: CASSTGTLSGANVLTF. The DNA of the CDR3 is TGTGCCAGCAGCACCGGGACCCTCTCTGGGGCCAACGTCCTGACTTTC. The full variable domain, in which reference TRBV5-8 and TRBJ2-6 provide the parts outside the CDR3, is EAGVTQSPTHLIKTRGQQATLRCSPISGHTSVYWYQQALGLGLQFLLWYDEGEERNRGNFPPRFSGRQFPNYSSELNVNALELEDSALYLCASSTGTLSGANVLTFGAGSRLTVL.

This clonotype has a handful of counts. The CDR3 here is CASSEGLYGRTGELFF. Written as DNA, the CDR3 is TGCGCCAGCAGTGAGGGGCTTTATGGGAGAACCGGGGAGCTGTTTTTT. The chain uses TRBV10-1 and TRBJ2-2, with a tentative D call TRBD2 (5 bases). Germline CDR1 WNHNN, CDR2 SYGVQD (reference sequence). V lost 2 bases to trimming and J lost 5 bases, with 15 bases between them. This CDR3 spans 16 amino acids.

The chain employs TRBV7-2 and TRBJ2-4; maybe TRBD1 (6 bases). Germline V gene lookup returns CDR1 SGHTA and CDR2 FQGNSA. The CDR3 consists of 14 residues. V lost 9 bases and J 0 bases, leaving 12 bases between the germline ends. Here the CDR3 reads CASRQEVAKNIQYF. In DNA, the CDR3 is TGTGCCAGTAGACAGGAGGTAGCCAAAAACATTCAGTACTTC.

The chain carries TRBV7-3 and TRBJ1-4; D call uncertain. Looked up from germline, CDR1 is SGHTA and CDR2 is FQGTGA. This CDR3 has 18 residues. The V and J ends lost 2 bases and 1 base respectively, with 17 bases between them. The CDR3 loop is CASSLGAEVGRTNEKLFF. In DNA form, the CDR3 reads TGTGCCAGCAGCTTAGGAGCCGAGGTTGGGCGAACTAATGAAAAACTGTTTTTT.

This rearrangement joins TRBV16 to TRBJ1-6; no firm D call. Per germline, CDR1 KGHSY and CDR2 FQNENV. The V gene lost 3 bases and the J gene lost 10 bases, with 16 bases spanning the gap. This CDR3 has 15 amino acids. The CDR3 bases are TGTGCCAGCAGCCATAAAACCCTGGGCGCCTCACCCCTCCACTTT. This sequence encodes CASSHKTLGASPLHF.

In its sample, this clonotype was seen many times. The CDR3 spells CASSRGQGRGLAVYSSYEQYF. CDR3 DNA sequence: TGTGCCAGCAGTCGGGGACAGGGACGGGGACTAGCGGTCTACAGCTCCTACGAGCAGTACTTC. V and J are TRBV12-3 or TRBV12-4 and TRBJ2-7; 11 positions agree with TRBD2. Losses at the gene ends were 5 bases for V and 0 bases for J; bases not matched to a gene: 21. CDR3 length: 21 amino acids.

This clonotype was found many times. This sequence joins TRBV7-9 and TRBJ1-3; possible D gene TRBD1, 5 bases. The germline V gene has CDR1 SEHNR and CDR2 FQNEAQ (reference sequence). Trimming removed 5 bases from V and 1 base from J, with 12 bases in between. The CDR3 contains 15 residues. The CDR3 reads CASSSGGVSGNTIYF. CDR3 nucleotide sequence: TGTGCCAGCAGCAGCGGAGGGGTATCTGGAAACACCATATATTTT.

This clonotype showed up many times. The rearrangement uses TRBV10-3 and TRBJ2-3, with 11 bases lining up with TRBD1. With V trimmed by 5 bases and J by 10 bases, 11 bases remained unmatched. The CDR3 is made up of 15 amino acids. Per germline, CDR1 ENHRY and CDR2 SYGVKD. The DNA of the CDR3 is TGTGCCATCAGTTCCCCGGGACAGGGGGAACAAGCGCAGTATTTT. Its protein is CAISSPGQGEQAQYF.

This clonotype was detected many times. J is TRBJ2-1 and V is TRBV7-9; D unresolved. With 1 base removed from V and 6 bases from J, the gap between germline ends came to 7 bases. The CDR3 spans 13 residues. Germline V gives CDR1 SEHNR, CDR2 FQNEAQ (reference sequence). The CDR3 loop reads CASSLVGGNEQFF. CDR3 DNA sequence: TGTGCCAGCAGCTTAGTTGGCGGCAATGAGCAGTTCTTC.

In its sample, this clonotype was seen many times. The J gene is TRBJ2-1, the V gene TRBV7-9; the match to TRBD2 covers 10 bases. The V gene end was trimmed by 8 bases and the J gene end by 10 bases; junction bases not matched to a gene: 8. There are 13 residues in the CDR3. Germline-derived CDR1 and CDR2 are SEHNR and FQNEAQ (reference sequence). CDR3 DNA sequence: TGTGCCAGCGTGCTAGCGGGAGTAAACGAGCAGTTCTTC. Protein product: CASVLAGVNEQFF.

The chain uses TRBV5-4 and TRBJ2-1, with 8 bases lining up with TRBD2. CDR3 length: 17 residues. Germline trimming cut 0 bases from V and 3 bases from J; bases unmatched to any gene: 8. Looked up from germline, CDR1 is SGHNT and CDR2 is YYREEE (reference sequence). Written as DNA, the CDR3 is TGTGCCAGCAGCTTGGGTTCGTACGGGGGGGACTACAATGAGCAGTTCTTC. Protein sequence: CASSLGSYGGDYNEQFF. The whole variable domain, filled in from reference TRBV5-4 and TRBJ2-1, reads ETGVTQSPTHLIKTRGQQVTLRCSSQSGHNTVSWYQQALGQGPQFIFQYYREEENGRGNFPPRFSGLQFPNYSSELNVNALELDDSALYLCASSLGSYGGDYNEQFFGPGTRLTVL.

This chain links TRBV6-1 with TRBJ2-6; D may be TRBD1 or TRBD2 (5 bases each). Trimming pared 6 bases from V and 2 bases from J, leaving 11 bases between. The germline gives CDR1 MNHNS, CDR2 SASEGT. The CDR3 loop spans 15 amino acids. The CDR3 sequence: CASRRDATGANVLTF. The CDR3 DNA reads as TGTGCCAGCAGGAGGGACGCCACTGGGGCCAACGTCCTGACTTTC.

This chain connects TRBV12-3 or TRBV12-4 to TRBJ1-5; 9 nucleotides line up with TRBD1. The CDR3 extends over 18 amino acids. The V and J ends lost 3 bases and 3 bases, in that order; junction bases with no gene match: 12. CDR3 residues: CASSFGQGLNLLNQPQHF. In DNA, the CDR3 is TGTGCCAGCAGTTTTGGACAGGGGTTAAATCTGCTCAATCAGCCCCAGCATTTT.

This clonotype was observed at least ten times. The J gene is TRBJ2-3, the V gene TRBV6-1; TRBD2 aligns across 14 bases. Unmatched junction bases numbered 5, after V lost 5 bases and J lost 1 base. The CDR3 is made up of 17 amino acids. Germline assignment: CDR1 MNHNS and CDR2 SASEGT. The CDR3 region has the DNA TGTGCCAGCAGTCAACCGACTAGCGGGAGGGGCACAGATACGCAGTATTTT. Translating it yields CASSQPTSGRGTDTQYF.

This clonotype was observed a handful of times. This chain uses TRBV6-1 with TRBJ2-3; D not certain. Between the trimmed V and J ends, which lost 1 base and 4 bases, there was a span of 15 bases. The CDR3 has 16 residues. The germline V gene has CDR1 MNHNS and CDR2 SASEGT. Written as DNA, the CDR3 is TGTGCCAGCAGTGAAGTGGGCTCTTTAAGGGCAGATACGCAGTATTTT. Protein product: CASSEVGSLRADTQYF.

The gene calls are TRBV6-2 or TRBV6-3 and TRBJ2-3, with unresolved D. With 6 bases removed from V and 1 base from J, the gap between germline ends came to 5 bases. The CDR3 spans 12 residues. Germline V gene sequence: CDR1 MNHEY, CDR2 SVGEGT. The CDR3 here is CASSKRTDTQYF. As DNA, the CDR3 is TGTGCCAGCAGCAAACGCACAGATACGCAGTATTTT.

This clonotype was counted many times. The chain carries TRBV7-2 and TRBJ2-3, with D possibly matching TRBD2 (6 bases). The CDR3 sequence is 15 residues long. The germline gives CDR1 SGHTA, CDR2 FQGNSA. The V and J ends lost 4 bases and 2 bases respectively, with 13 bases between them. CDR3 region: CASSSTTSTTDTQYF. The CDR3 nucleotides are TGTGCCAGCAGCTCAACGACTAGTACCACAGATACGCAGTATTTT.